This T cell receptor (beta chain) emerged from a study of graft-versus-host responses after intestinal transplantation. For the study at large: Induction with anti-thymocyte globulin, then tacrolimus and steroids for 2 to 3 years, was given to all recipients.

General study findings and limits: Detection of GvH clones occurred in recipient marrow, and some had their first appearance in ileum or blood.

About this clone itself: Antigen unknown.

Trimming shortened V by 8 bases and J by 3 bases, and 7 bases separated the two germline ends. Germline CDR1 and CDR2: ENHRY and SYGVKD. CDR3 length: 11 amino acids. Repertoires were generated with immunoSEQ multiplex PCR, while TCRdb's copy carries only in-frame clones and drops some. This sample yields about 85,000 clones, of which roughly four fifths are seen a single time; 0.65% to 0.85% belongs to the top ten. Sequenced material: unstimulated CD4+ T cells sorted from spleen or lymph node cells, taken before intestinal transplant. This clonotype was sampled from a human donor who received an intestinal transplant. The V call is TRBV10-3, the J call TRBJ1-1; D not resolved. The CDR3 region has the DNA TGTGCCATCTCGAGGGACACTGAAGCTTTCTTT. Protein: CAISRDTEAFF.